The 28 T cell receptor beta chains given below trace back to one sample, sequenced in a study of siplizumab effects on memory and regulatory T cells. The repertoire was sequenced with immunoSEQ multiplex PCR; TCRdb's copy has only in-frame clones and lacks some. The table shows approximately 110,000 clones, with just over 90% occurring only once. Sequencing was carried out using Tregs sorted from blood. These receptors were taken from a human donor in good health.

V gene TRBV29-1 combines with J gene TRBJ2-1; D possibly corresponds to TRBD2 (5 bases). The ends were cut back, 5 bases at V and 5 bases at J, with 16 bases in the middle. This CDR3 is 14 amino acids long. CDR1 SQVTM and CDR2 ANQGSEA come from the germline V gene. CDR3 sequence reads: CSVQREVLNNEQFF. Written as DNA, the CDR3 is TGCAGCGTTCAACGGGAAGTTCTCAACAATGAGCAGTTCTTC.

The V call is TRBV6-1, the J call TRBJ2-7; 8 nucleotides align to TRBD2. V gave up 3 bases and J gave up 0 bases; unmatched junction bases: 7. The germline V gene encodes CDR1 MNHNS and CDR2 SASEGT. This CDR3 has 16 amino acids. CDR3 in DNA: TGTGCCAGCAGTGACTATGGCGGGGGGAGCTCCTACGAGCAGTACTTC. Translation gives CASSDYGGGSSYEQYF.

This clone was picked up one time. The chain links TRBV15 to TRBJ1-5, with D possibly TRBD1 on 6 matching bases. V lost 6 bases and J 5 bases, leaving 14 bases between the germline ends. The CDR3 is 14 residues long. Per germline, CDR1 LNHNV and CDR2 YYDKDF (reference sequence). The CDR3 sequence: CATRTGQRDQPQHF. CDR3 sequence (DNA): TGTGCCACCAGGACTGGACAGAGGGATCAGCCCCAGCATTTT.

The table lists this clone with a few counts. The rearrangement uses TRBV6-5 and TRBJ2-7; D is possibly TRBD1 or TRBD2 (6 bases each). Germline V gene data show CDR1 as MNHEY and CDR2 as SVGAGI. V was shortened by 7 bases and J by 4 bases, with 14 bases between the two germline ends. The CDR3 is made up of 13 amino acids. For the CDR3, the DNA is TGTGCCAGCAAGGGGCAGGGGAGGTACGAGCAGTACTTC. The encoded protein is CASKGQGRYEQYF.

The gene calls are TRBV5-1 and TRBJ2-5, with unresolved D. Per the germline V gene, CDR1 is SGHRS and CDR2 is YFSETQ. The ends were cut back, 2 bases at V and 5 bases at J, with 7 bases in the middle. The CDR3 spans 12 residues. The CDR3 DNA is TGCGCCAGCAGCTTCTCGAGGGAGACCCAGTACTTC. This encodes CASSFSRETQYF.

This chain connects TRBV18 to TRBJ1-1, with TRBD1 as a possible D gene (5 bases). Germline V gene lookup returns CDR1 KGHSH and CDR2 LQKENI. The V end lost 6 bases, the J end lost 0 bases, and 17 bases lay between the germline ends. The CDR3 extends over 16 amino acids. DNA of the CDR3: TGTGCCAGCTCCCCCTGGCTCGGGGGGGTGAACACTGAAGCTTTCTTT. Amino acids: CASSPWLGGVNTEAFF. The full variable domain, with the rest looked up from reference TRBV18 and TRBJ1-1, is NAGVMQNPRHLVRRRGQEARLRCSPMKGHSHVYWYRQLPEEGLKFMVYLQKENIIDESGMPKERFSAEFPKEGPSILRIQQVVRGDSAAYFCASSPWLGGVNTEAFFGQGTRLTVV.

V usage is TRBV14 and J usage is TRBJ2-2; possible D gene TRBD2, 7 bases. Trimming took 1 base from V and 6 from J, leaving 12 bases between them. This CDR3 is built from 15 residues. Germline values: CDR1 SGHDN, CDR2 FVKESK. The CDR3 DNA reads TGTGCCAGCAGCCAAGTACAGGGAGGGGCCGGGGAGCTGTTTTTT. This gives the protein CASSQVQGGAGELFF.

The chain is built from TRBV10-3 and TRBJ2-1; no reliable D call. Germline V gives CDR1 ENHRY, CDR2 SYGVKD. Between the trimmed V and J ends, which lost 11 bases and 6 bases, there was a span of 20 bases. This CDR3 has 14 residues. The CDR3 region is CAASRAFPPNEQFF. In nucleotides, the CDR3 is TGTGCCGCCTCTCGGGCCTTCCCGCCCAATGAGCAGTTCTTC.

The V call is TRBV30, the J call TRBJ1-2; D is possibly TRBD1 (5 bases). The V end was cut by 2 bases, the J end by 10 bases, with 11 bases between. The germline CDR1 and CDR2 sequences are GTSNPN and SVGIG (reference sequence). This CDR3 contains 11 residues. The CDR3 spells CAWSRTPHYTF. The CDR3, as DNA: TGTGCCTGGAGTCGGACACCCCACTACACCTTC.

The chain is built from TRBV27 and TRBJ2-3, with D possibly called TRBD1 or TRBD2 (5 bases each). Germline assignment: CDR1 MNHEY and CDR2 SMNVEV (reference sequence). The CDR3 covers 16 residues. Trimming left V 4 bases short and J 1 base short, with 15 bases between. The CDR3 sequence: CASSSTVKRGTDTQYF. CDR3 DNA sequence: TGTGCCAGCAGTTCGACAGTAAAGAGGGGCACAGATACGCAGTATTTT.

This rearrangement joins TRBV5-1 to TRBJ2-2; 9 bases map to TRBD2. The V and J ends lost 1 base and 0 bases, in that order; junction bases with no gene match: 7. The germline CDR1 and CDR2 sequences are SGHRS and YFSETQ. The CDR3 sequence is 18 residues long. CDR3 sequence (DNA): TGCGCCAGCAGCTTGTTAAGCGGGGGGCCATCGAACACCGGGGAGCTGTTTTTT. Protein product: CASSLLSGGPSNTGELFF.

This clone was seen a single time. This chain connects TRBV19 to TRBJ1-3; D is possibly TRBD1 (5 bases). The CDR3 length is 14 residues. The germline gives CDR1 LNHDA, CDR2 SQIVND (reference sequence). V was clipped by 3 bases and J by 3 bases, with 9 bases between them. In DNA form, the CDR3 reads TGTGCCAGTAGTATTGAGGGGTATGGAAACACCATATATTTT. Translation gives CASSIEGYGNTIYF. Complete variable domain (other parts from reference TRBV19 and TRBJ1-3): DGGITQSPKYLFRKEGQNVTLSCEQNLNHDAMYWYRQDPGQGLRLIYYSQIVNDFQKGDIAEGYSVSREKKESFPLTVTSAQKNPTAFYLCASSIEGYGNTIYFGEGSWLTVV.

This clone has a count of ten or more. The chain recombines TRBV6-6 with TRBJ1-2; no clear D. Germline loops: CDR1 MNHNY, CDR2 SVGAGI (reference sequence). The CDR3 runs to 13 residues. Trimming pared 0 bases from V and 2 bases from J, leaving 4 bases between. The CDR3 is CASSYSGNYGYTF. CDR3 bases: TGTGCCAGCAGTTACTCAGGAAACTATGGCTACACCTTC.

The chain has TRBV10-1 and TRBJ2-3; D might be TRBD1 or TRBD2, each matching 5 bases. The CDR3 is 13 residues long. Trimming stripped 0 bases from V and 11 bases from J, with 12 bases between. Germline V gives CDR1 WNHNN, CDR2 SYGVQD (reference sequence). The CDR3 region is CASSESTVAKQYF. The CDR3 coding sequence is TGCGCCAGCAGTGAGTCGACAGTAGCGAAGCAGTATTTT.

This clone was seen only once. V and J are TRBV7-3 and TRBJ2-7; 9 nucleotides match TRBD2. CDR3 size: 18 residues. Trimming took 0 bases from V and 4 from J; bases not matched to a gene: 13. Per the germline V gene, CDR1 is SGHTA and CDR2 is FQGTGA. The CDR3 is CASSLTPLGAGGDYEQYF. The DNA of the CDR3 is TGTGCCAGCAGCTTAACGCCCCTCGGGGCGGGAGGGGATTACGAGCAGTACTTC.

The chain combines TRBV7-2 with TRBJ1-4; 7 nucleotides agree with TRBD1. The CDR3 covers 17 residues. Trimming cost V 1 base and J 4 bases; bases outside gene matches: 9. CDR1 is SGHTA and CDR2 is FQGNSA in the germline V gene. For the CDR3, the DNA is TGTGCCAGCAGCTTAGTTCTTAACCGGGACAGTAATGAAAAACTGTTTTTT. Residues: CASSLVLNRDSNEKLFF.

The chain combines TRBV9 with TRBJ2-5; 10 bases are shared with TRBD2. The length of the CDR3 is 15 residues. The germline gives CDR1 SGDLS, CDR2 YYNGEE. The V and J ends lost 3 bases and 5 bases, in that order; junction bases with no gene match: 7. CDR3 bases: TGTGCCAGCAGCGGTAGCGGGAGGTCTTCGGAGACCCAGTACTTC. Translating it yields CASSGSGRSSETQYF.

The chain recombines TRBV25-1 with TRBJ2-7, with D maybe TRBD1 (6 bases). Looked up from germline, CDR1 is MGHDK and CDR2 is SYGVNS. The CDR3 is 14 residues long. Trimming removed 1 base from V and 3 bases from J, with 10 bases in between. In DNA form, the CDR3 reads TGTGCCAGCAGTGAATCGAACAGGGACTACGAGCAGTACTTC. Translated: CASSESNRDYEQYF.

The chain has TRBV7-2 and TRBJ2-5, with D perhaps matching TRBD1 or TRBD2 (5 bases each). Trimming removed 2 bases at V and 2 bases at J, with 9 bases between. Germline V gene data show CDR1 as SGHTA and CDR2 as FQGNSA. This CDR3 region has 14 residues. DNA for the CDR3: TGTGCCAGCAGCTTATATTGGGGGCAAGAGACCCAGTACTTC. Translation: CASSLYWGQETQYF.

This clone was observed a single time. The chain employs TRBV10-1 and TRBJ1-6; D gene ambiguous. Looked up from germline, CDR1 is WNHNN and CDR2 is SYGVQD (reference sequence). Trimming took 9 bases from V and 9 from J, leaving 21 bases between them. This CDR3 spans 15 amino acids. CDR3 in DNA: TGCGCCAGAAGACAACACAGAGGTACCCTTTCACCCCTCCACTTT. It yields the protein CARRQHRGTLSPLHF.

The chain has TRBV10-2 and TRBJ1-3, with unresolved D. Germline CDR1 and CDR2: WSHSY and SAAADI. CDR3 size: 11 residues. V was shortened by 2 bases and J by 4 bases, with 0 bases between the two germline ends. CDR3 residues: CASSEGNTIYF. The CDR3 DNA reads as TGCGCCAGCAGTGAGGGAAACACCATATATTTT.

This clone was seen once. The chain links TRBV5-6 to TRBJ2-4, with 12 bases aligning to TRBD2. CDR3 length: 14 residues. CDR1 SGHDT and CDR2 YYEEEE come from the germline V gene. V trimming: 0 bases; J trimming: 13 bases; junction bases outside the gene matches: 5. Written as DNA, the CDR3 is TGTGCCAGCAGCTTGGGACTAGCGGGAGTCGGGCAGTACTTC. Amino acid sequence: CASSLGLAGVGQYF.

CDR3 sequence reads: CASRPVGRPYEQYF. The CDR3 nucleotides read TGCGCCAGCAGACCCGTGGGCAGACCATACGAGCAGTACTTC. This chain connects TRBV5-1 to TRBJ2-7; D not resolved. In germline, CDR1 is SGHRS, CDR2 YFSETQ. Trimming shortened V by 5 bases and J by 4 bases, and 16 bases separated the two germline ends. The CDR3 is made up of 14 amino acids.

This clone was detected only once. This specimen includes other DNA sequences encoding the same CDR3. The J gene is TRBJ2-3, the V gene TRBV5-1; D is unclear. V was cut by 1 base and J by 3 bases, with 3 bases left in between. The CDR3 consists of 12 residues. The germline V gene has CDR1 SGHRS and CDR2 YFSETQ. The DNA for the CDR3 is TGCGCCAGCAGCTTGTATACAGATACGCAGTATTTT. Its protein is CASSLYTDTQYF.

This chain uses TRBV7-7 with TRBJ2-3; D ambiguous. From germline, CDR1 is SSHAT and CDR2 FNYEAQ (reference sequence). The ends were cut back, 0 bases at V and 1 base at J, with 8 bases in the middle. CDR3 length: 15 residues. The CDR3 is CASSLAGVGTDTQYF. Here the CDR3 DNA reads TGTGCCAGCAGCTTAGCTGGGGTAGGCACAGATACGCAGTATTTT.

This CDR3 is CASSEALWQGGETQYF. The CDR3 DNA is TGTGCCAGCAGTGAAGCGTTATGGCAGGGCGGGGAGACCCAGTACTTC. The rearrangement uses TRBV6-1 and TRBJ2-5; D is possibly TRBD1 or TRBD2 (5 bases each). The V and J ends lost 0 bases and 5 bases respectively, with 16 bases between them. The CDR3 contains 16 residues. CDR1 is MNHNS and CDR2 is SASEGT in the germline V gene.

The gene calls are TRBV10-3 and TRBJ2-7, with D uncertain. CDR1 and CDR2 (germline): ENHRY, SYGVKD. The V end was cut by 3 bases, the J end by 0 bases, with 12 bases between. The CDR3 has 15 residues. CDR3 DNA: TGTGCCATCAGTGAACGAAGCCATAGCTCCTACGAGCAGTACTTC. Amino acid sequence: CAISERSHSSYEQYF.

The chain links TRBV7-2 to TRBJ1-5, with D uncertain. The germline CDR1 and CDR2 sequences are SGHTA and FQGNSA. V lost 1 base, J lost 6 bases, and 7 bases lay in between. This CDR3 contains 13 residues. The CDR3 coding sequence is TGTGCCAGCAGCTTAGATTCGGGTCAGCCCCAGCATTTT. This codes for CASSLDSGQPQHF.